This T cell receptor (beta chain) comes out of a study of blood T cells in healthy people across ages. Study results and limitations: Donor CMV infection status was unknown, possibly confounding age-related changes in expanded clonotypes. Considered underestimates were the diversity estimates obtained from one million T cells.

CDR1 SGHRS and CDR2 YFSETQ come from the germline V gene. V dropped 1 base and J dropped 2 bases, with 9 bases sitting between them. The CDR3 is 15 residues long. The second PCR ran about 7 to 12 cycles with a sample-barcoded 5' primer and J-beta primers. Each cDNA molecule, via a template-switch adaptor with 12 random nucleotides, was tagged. TCRdb processed the 5' RACE reads anew with MiXCR; each CDR3 protein has one entry. The table has about 750,000 distinct CDR3 sequences, less than 70% seen once; the top ten hold around 41%. As concerns this clonotype: The antigen is not known.

Every donor provided around 10 milliliters of peripheral blood. The chain employs TRBV5-1 and TRBJ2-2; possible D gene TRBD2, 5 bases. The sequenced sample consisted of blood. This receptor was obtained from an older man in good health. The CDR3 here is CASSLTTTNTGELFF. The CDR3 DNA reads as TGCGCCAGCAGCTTGACGACTACCAACACCGGGGAGCTGTTTTTT.